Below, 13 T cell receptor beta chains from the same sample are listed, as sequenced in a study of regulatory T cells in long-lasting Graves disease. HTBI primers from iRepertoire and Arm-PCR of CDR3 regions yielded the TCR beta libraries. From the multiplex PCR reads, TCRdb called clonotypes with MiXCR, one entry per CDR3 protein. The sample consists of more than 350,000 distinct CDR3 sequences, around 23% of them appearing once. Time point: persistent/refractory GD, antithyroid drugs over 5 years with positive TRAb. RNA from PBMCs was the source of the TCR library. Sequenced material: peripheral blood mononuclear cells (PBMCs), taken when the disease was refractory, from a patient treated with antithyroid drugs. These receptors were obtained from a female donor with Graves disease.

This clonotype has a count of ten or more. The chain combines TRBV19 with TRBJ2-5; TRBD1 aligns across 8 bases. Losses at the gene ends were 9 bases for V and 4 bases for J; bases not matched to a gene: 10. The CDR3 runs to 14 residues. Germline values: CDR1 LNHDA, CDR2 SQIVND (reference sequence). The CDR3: CASAGLQGAETQYF. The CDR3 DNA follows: TGTGCCAGCGCGGGACTCCAGGGGGCAGAGACCCAGTACTTC.

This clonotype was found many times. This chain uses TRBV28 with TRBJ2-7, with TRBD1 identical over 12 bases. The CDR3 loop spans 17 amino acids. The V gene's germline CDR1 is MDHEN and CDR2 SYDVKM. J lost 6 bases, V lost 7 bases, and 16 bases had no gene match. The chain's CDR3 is CASTDPGGDRGPLEQYF. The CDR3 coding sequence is TGTGCCAGCACCGACCCCGGTGGGGACAGGGGGCCCCTCGAGCAGTACTTC.

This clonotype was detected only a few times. CDR3 amino acids: CASSQWARNTGELFF. CDR3 sequence (DNA): TGCGCCAGCAGCCAATGGGCCAGGAACACCGGGGAGCTGTTTTTT. The genes are TRBV4-1 and TRBJ2-2; D not resolved. V dropped 2 bases and J dropped 1 base, with 8 bases sitting between them. The CDR3 is 15 residues long. Germline V gene data show CDR1 as MGHRA and CDR2 as YSYEKL.

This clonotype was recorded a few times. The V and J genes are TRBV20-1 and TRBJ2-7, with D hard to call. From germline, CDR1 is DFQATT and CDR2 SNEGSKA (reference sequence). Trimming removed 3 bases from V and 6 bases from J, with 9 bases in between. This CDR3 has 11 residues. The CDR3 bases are TGCAGTGCTAGCCCTCTTAGCGAGCAGTACTTC. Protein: CSASPLSEQYF.

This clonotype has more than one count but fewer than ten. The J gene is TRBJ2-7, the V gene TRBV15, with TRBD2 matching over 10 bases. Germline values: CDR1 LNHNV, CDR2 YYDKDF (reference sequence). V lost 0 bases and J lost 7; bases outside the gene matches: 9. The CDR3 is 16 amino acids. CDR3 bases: TGTGCCACCAGCAGAGATCTAGGGCTAGCGGGAGAAGAGCAGTACTTC. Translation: CATSRDLGLAGEEQYF.

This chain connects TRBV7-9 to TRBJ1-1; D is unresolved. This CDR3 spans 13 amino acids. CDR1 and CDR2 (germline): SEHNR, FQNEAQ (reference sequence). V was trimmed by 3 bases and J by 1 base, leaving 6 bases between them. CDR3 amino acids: CASSFEANTEAFF. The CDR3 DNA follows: TGTGCCAGCAGCTTTGAAGCGAACACTGAAGCTTTCTTT.

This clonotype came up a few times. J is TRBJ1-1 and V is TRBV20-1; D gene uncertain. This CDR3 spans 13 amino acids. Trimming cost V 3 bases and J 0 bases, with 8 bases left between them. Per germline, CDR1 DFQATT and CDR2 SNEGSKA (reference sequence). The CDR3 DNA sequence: TGCAGTGCTAGCGGGGTGTTGAACACTGAAGCTTTCTTT. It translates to CSASGVLNTEAFF.

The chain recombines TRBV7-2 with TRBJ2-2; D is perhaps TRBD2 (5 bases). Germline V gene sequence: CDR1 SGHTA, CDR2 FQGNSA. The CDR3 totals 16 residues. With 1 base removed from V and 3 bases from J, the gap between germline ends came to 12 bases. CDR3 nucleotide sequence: TGTGCCAGCAGCTTAGTCACGGGATTGGACACCGGGGAGCTGTTTTTT. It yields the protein CASSLVTGLDTGELFF.

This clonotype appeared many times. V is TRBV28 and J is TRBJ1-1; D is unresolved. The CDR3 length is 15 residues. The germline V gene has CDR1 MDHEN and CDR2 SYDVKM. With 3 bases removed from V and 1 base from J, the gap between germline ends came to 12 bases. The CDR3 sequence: CASSFGYSENTEAFF. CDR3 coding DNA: TGTGCCAGCAGTTTCGGATATAGTGAGAACACTGAAGCTTTCTTT.

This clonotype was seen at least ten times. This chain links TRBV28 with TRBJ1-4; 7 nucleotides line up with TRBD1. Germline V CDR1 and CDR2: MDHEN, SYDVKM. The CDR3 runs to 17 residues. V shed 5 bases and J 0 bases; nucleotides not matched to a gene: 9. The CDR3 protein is CASSTQGQRATNEKLFF. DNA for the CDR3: TGTGCCAGCAGTACACAGGGACAGCGTGCAACTAATGAAAAACTGTTTTTT. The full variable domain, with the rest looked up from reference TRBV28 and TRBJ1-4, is DVKVTQSSRYLVKRTGEKVFLECVQDMDHENMFWYRQDPGLGLRLIYFSYDVKMKEKGDIPEGYSVSREKKERFSLILESASTNQTSMYLCASSTQGQRATNEKLFFGSGTQLSVL.

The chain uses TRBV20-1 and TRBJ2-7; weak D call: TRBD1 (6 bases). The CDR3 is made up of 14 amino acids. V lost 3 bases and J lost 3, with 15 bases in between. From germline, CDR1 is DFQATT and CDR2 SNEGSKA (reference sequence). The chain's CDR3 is CSARDLDRYYEQYF. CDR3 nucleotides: TGCAGTGCTAGGGACTTAGACAGGTACTACGAGCAGTACTTC.

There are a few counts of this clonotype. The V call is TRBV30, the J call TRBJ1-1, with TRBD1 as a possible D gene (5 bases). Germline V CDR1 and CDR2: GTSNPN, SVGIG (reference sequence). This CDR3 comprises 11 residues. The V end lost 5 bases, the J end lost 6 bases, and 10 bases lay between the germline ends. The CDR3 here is CAWAGGAEAFF. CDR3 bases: TGTGCCTGGGCGGGGGGGGCTGAAGCTTTCTTT.

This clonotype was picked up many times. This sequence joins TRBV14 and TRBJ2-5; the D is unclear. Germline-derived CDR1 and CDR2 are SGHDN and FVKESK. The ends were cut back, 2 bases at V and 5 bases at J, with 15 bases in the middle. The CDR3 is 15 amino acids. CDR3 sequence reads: CASSQIWQSGETQYF. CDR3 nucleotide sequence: TGTGCCAGCAGCCAAATCTGGCAGTCTGGGGAGACCCAGTACTTC.